These 20 T cell receptor beta chains were sequenced from one sample in a study of blood T cell repertoires in COVID-19. Profiling relied on immunoSEQ multiplex PCR, and the TCRdb table lists in-frame clones only, not all of them. The table shows 250,000 to 350,000 clones, with about 90% occurring only once. Input material: peripheral blood. Receptors were obtained from a young man with active or convalescent COVID-19.

The chain couples TRBV6-4 to TRBJ1-2; no reliable D call. In germline, CDR1 is MRHNA, CDR2 SNTAGT. This CDR3 is built from 14 residues. V was clipped by 1 base and J by 6 bases, with 12 bases between them. DNA of the CDR3: TGTGCCAGCAGTGACTGGGCAGCACCTAATGGCTACACCTTC. Protein: CASSDWAAPNGYTF.

The sample holds one count of this clone. In the same sample, other DNA sequences code for this CDR3. The chain uses TRBV4-1 and TRBJ2-2, with D hard to call. CDR1 is MGHRA and CDR2 is YSYEKL in the germline V gene. The CDR3 runs to 14 residues. V was shortened by 1 base and J by 4 bases, with 7 bases between the two germline ends. This CDR3 reads CASSQVSGTGELFF. DNA of the CDR3: TGCGCCAGCAGCCAAGTGTCCGGCACCGGGGAGCTGTTTTTT.

The chain recombines TRBV15 with TRBJ2-7; weak D call: TRBD1 (5 bases). The CDR3 contains 14 residues. CDR1 is LNHNV, CDR2 YYDKDF, per germline (reference sequence). Trimming left V 1 base short and J 6 bases short, with 13 bases between. The CDR3 DNA is TGTGCCACCAGCAGAGGACAGTCAGGCGCCGAGCAGTACTTC. Protein: CATSRGQSGAEQYF.

The chain joins TRBV7-2 to TRBJ2-5; D perhaps matches TRBD1 (5 bases). The CDR3 loop spans 12 amino acids. V was cut by 11 bases and J by 5 bases, with 15 bases left in between. Germline assignment: CDR1 SGHTA and CDR2 FQGNSA. In DNA, the CDR3 is TGTGCCTCAGGGCAGTACGGGGAGACCCAGTACTTC. The encoded protein is CASGQYGETQYF.

The rearrangement uses TRBV7-9 and TRBJ2-2, with D perhaps matching TRBD1 (6 bases). V gave up 2 bases and J gave up 4 bases, with 14 bases separating them. The CDR3 has 16 residues. From germline, CDR1 is SEHNR and CDR2 FQNEAQ (reference sequence). CDR3 DNA: TGTGCCAGCAGCTTATACAGGGCTTCGGTCACCGGGGAGCTGTTTTTT. This sequence encodes CASSLYRASVTGELFF.

The rearrangement joins TRBV28 to TRBJ2-1; D unresolved. Germline V CDR1 and CDR2: MDHEN, SYDVKM. This CDR3 contains 17 residues. V gave up 7 bases and J gave up 2 bases, with 21 bases separating them. The CDR3: CASTTGREPTPYNEQFF. In DNA, the CDR3 is TGTGCCAGCACCACTGGGCGTGAGCCCACTCCCTACAATGAGCAGTTCTTC. Drawing the rest from reference TRBV28 and TRBJ2-1, the complete variable domain is DVKVTQSSRYLVKRTGEKVFLECVQDMDHENMFWYRQDPGLGLRLIYFSYDVKMKEKGDIPEGYSVSREKKERFSLILESASTNQTSMYLCASTTGREPTPYNEQFFGPGTRLTVL.

The sample holds one count of this clone. V gene TRBV3-1 (or the pseudogene TRBV3-2) combines with J gene TRBJ2-2; TRBD2 matches at 7 bases. The CDR3 length is 15 residues. Germline CDR1 LGHDT, CDR2 YNNKEL (reference sequence). V was pared by 1 base and J by 5 bases, with 4 bases of the junction left unmatched. CDR3 DNA sequence: TGTGCCAGCAGCCAAGCAGCGGGAAGGACCGGGGAGCTGTTTTTT. Its protein product is CASSQAAGRTGELFF.

V gene TRBV7-2 combines with J gene TRBJ2-1; 8 nucleotides align to TRBD2. The trim removed 6 bases at V and 3 bases at J, leaving 7 bases unmatched. The CDR3 loop spans 15 amino acids. Germline V lookup: CDR1 SGHTA, CDR2 FQGNSA. The CDR3 DNA follows: TGTGCCAGCAGATTTGAAGCGGGAGACTACAATGAGCAGTTCTTC. Protein: CASRFEAGDYNEQFF.

CDR3 in amino acids: CASSEGQGAFQPQHF. DNA of the CDR3: TGTGCCAGCAGTGAAGGACAGGGGGCTTTTCAGCCCCAGCATTTT. This chain joins TRBV6-1 and TRBJ1-5; TRBD1 matches at 10 bases. The germline V gene encodes CDR1 MNHNS and CDR2 SASEGT. Trimming cost V 1 base and J 6 bases; bases outside gene matches: 3. The CDR3 is 15 amino acids.

Only one count was recorded for this clone. This sequence joins TRBV6-8 and TRBJ2-7, with TRBD2 as a possible D gene (6 bases). Looked up from germline, CDR1 is MNHGY and CDR2 is SAAAGT. V lost 3 bases and J 4 bases, leaving 19 bases between the germline ends. The length of the CDR3 is 16 residues. Here the CDR3 DNA reads TGTGCCAGCAGTTATGGAGGCGTGGAGGGTGGATACGAGCAGTACTTC. Protein sequence: CASSYGGVEGGYEQYF.

About this clone: A read error may produce the germline difference seen at one junction end. The chain links TRBV10-1 to TRBJ2-7, with 7 bases fitting TRBD1. This CDR3 region has 16 residues. CDR1 is WNHNN, CDR2 SYGVQD, per germline (reference sequence). This CDR3 is CASRLTDRADSFEQYF. CDR3 nucleotides: TGCGCCAGCAGACTTACAGACAGGGCCGACTCCTTCGAGCAGTACTTC.

The chain employs TRBV5-5 and TRBJ2-5; 15 nucleotides line up with TRBD2. The CDR3 consists of 16 residues. The germline V gene encodes CDR1 SGHKS and CDR2 YYEKEE (reference sequence). V gave up 5 bases and J gave up 5 bases; unmatched junction bases: 7. The CDR3 is CASSGLAGGPAETQYF. For the CDR3, the DNA is TGTGCCAGCAGTGGACTAGCGGGAGGGCCGGCCGAGACCCAGTACTTC. Supplemented by reference TRBV5-5 and TRBJ2-5, the full variable domain reads DAGVTQSPTHLIKTRGQQVTLRCSPISGHKSVSWYQQVLGQGPQFIFQYYEKEERGRGNFPDRFSARQFPNYSSELNVNALLLGDSALYLCASSGLAGGPAETQYFGPGTRLLVL.

This clone was observed once. The chain carries TRBV10-3 and TRBJ2-7; no clear D gene. Germline-derived CDR1 and CDR2 are ENHRY and SYGVKD. The CDR3 consists of 13 residues. V lost 0 bases and J lost 4, with 7 bases in between. The CDR3 here is CAISESSRYEQYF. The CDR3 DNA is TGTGCCATCAGTGAGTCTAGCCGGTACGAGCAGTACTTC.

The V and J genes are TRBV6-5 and TRBJ1-2, with D unresolved. The CDR3 sequence is 13 residues long. V lost 5 bases and J lost 4, with 11 bases in between. Germline V gene sequence: CDR1 MNHEY, CDR2 SVGAGI. This CDR3 is CASSPEVFYGYTF. The CDR3 DNA reads TGTGCCAGCAGTCCAGAGGTCTTCTATGGCTACACCTTC.

J is TRBJ1-3 and V is TRBV2; TRBD1 might be the D (5 bases). V lost 4 bases and J lost 4, with 8 bases in between. Germline assignment: CDR1 SNHLY and CDR2 FYNNEI. The CDR3 is 13 residues long. Here the CDR3 DNA reads TGTGCCAGCAGTGGGACAAGCGGAAACACCATATATTTT. Amino acid sequence: CASSGTSGNTIYF.

The chain joins TRBV4-2 to TRBJ2-3; 8 nucleotides agree with TRBD2. The CDR3 is 18 amino acids. CDR1 is LGHNA, CDR2 YNFKEQ, per germline. The trim removed 4 bases at V and 0 bases at J, leaving 12 bases unmatched. CDR3 protein: CASSPPVRSGASTDTQYF. The CDR3, as DNA: TGTGCCAGCAGCCCTCCCGTTCGTAGCGGGGCGAGCACAGATACGCAGTATTTT.

V is TRBV5-1 and J is TRBJ2-1; D gene ambiguous. Germline loops: CDR1 SGHRS, CDR2 YFSETQ. Trimming shortened V by 5 bases and J by 0 bases, and 9 bases separated the two germline ends. The CDR3 is made up of 14 amino acids. The CDR3 sequence is CASSPTTSYNEQFF. The CDR3 DNA follows: TGCGCCAGCAGTCCGACAACCTCCTACAATGAGCAGTTCTTC.

The chain recombines TRBV23-1 with TRBJ1-2, with TRBD1 as a possible D gene (5 bases). TRBV23-1 qualifies as an ORF whose function is uncertain. CDR3 length equals 14 residues. Trimming took 7 bases from V and 14 from J, leaving 26 bases between them. The CDR3 sequence is CASTLIPLVQGNTF. CDR3 nucleotide sequence: TGCGCCAGCACCCTAATTCCTCTGGTTCAGGGAAATACCTTC.

The chain has TRBV19 and TRBJ2-3; D is unclear. The CDR3 has 13 residues. The V and J ends lost 5 bases and 0 bases respectively, with 6 bases between them. Germline CDR1 and CDR2: LNHDA and SQIVND (reference sequence). The CDR3 loop is CASSSVSTDTQYF. CDR3 nucleotide sequence: TGTGCCAGTAGTTCCGTAAGCACAGATACGCAGTATTTT.

The V call is TRBV4-1, the J call TRBJ1-4; D possibly corresponds to TRBD1 (6 bases). This CDR3 is built from 14 residues. In germline, CDR1 is MGHRA, CDR2 YSYEKL. Trimming removed 4 bases at V and 8 bases at J, with 14 bases between. In DNA, the CDR3 is TGCGCCAGCAGCCCTCGTAGGGGGGGGGAAAAACTGTTTTTT. It encodes CASSPRRGGEKLFF.